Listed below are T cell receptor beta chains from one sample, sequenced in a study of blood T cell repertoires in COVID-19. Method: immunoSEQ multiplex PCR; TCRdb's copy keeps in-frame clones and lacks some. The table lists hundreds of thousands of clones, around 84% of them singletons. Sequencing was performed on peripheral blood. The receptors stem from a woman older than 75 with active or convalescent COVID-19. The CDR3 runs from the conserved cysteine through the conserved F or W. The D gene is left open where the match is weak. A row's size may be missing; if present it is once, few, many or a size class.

DNA: TGCGCCAGCAGCTTGACAGGGGGCGCGTATCAGCCCCAGCATTTT; CDR3: CASSLTGGAYQPQHF; D: TRBD1; V: TRBV5-1; size: -; J: TRBJ1-5
DNA: TGTGCCAGCAGACTACGGACAGCCGTTGCTAACTATGGCTACACCTTC; CDR3: CASRLRTAVANYGYTF; D: -; V: TRBV5-4; size: -; J: TRBJ1-2
DNA: TGTGCCAGCAGCTTAATGGGCGCAGAGACCCAGTACTTC; CDR3: CASSLMGAETQYF; D: -; V: TRBV7-3; size: -; J: TRBJ2-5
DNA: TGTGCCAGCAGCTTGAGAGTCCAGGGGAGCGGGGGGCCCGGGGAGCTGTTTTTT; CDR3: CASSLRVQGSGGPGELFF; D: TRBD2; V: TRBV5-5; size: -; J: TRBJ2-2
DNA: TGTGCCAGTAGTGGGAGGGTGAAAGCGGAGACCCAGTACTTC; CDR3: CASSGRVKAETQYF; D: TRBD2; V: TRBV19; size: -; J: TRBJ2-5
DNA: TGTGCCAGCAGTTTAGGACAGGGGATTTATGGCTACACCTTC; CDR3: CASSLGQGIYGYTF; D: TRBD1; V: TRBV27; size: -; J: TRBJ1-2
DNA: TGTGCCAGCAGCTTTGGGGGCCCGAATGAAAAACTGTTTTTT; CDR3: CASSFGGPNEKLFF; D: -; V: TRBV7-9; size: -; J: TRBJ1-4
DNA: TGTGCCAGCAGCCAAGGGACACCCGCGAACAATGAGCAGTTCTTC; CDR3: CASSQGTPANNEQFF; D: -; V: TRBV9; size: -; J: TRBJ2-1
DNA: TGTGCCAGCAGCTTCCAGTCGACGGGTCAAGAGACCCAGTACTTC; CDR3: CASSFQSTGQETQYF; D: -; V: TRBV7-2; size: -; J: TRBJ2-5
DNA: TGTGCCAGCAGCGGGGGGGATTCCTACGAGCAGTACTTC; CDR3: CASSGGDSYEQYF; D: TRBD2; V: TRBV25-1; size: -; J: TRBJ2-7
DNA: TGTGCCAGCAGCCCCAACTCGGAGTTCTACAATGAGCAGTTCTTC; CDR3: CASSPNSEFYNEQFF; D: -; V: TRBV11-3; size: few; J: TRBJ2-1
DNA: TGCGCCAGCAGCCAAGATCGTAAGCGGGGGGGCCAGTTCTTC; CDR3: CASSQDRKRGGQFF; D: TRBD2; V: TRBV4-1; size: -; J: TRBJ2-1
DNA: TGTGCCAGCAGCGTTCCGACAGGACTCAATCAGCCCCAGCATTTT; CDR3: CASSVPTGLNQPQHF; D: -; V: TRBV28; size: -; J: TRBJ1-5
DNA: TGTGCCAGTAGTATGCGGCATGGTGCTGGAAACACCATATATTTT; CDR3: CASSMRHGAGNTIYF; D: -; V: TRBV19; size: -; J: TRBJ1-3
DNA: TGTGCCAGCAGCGCAACAGGAGCTGGAAACACCATATATTTT; CDR3: CASSATGAGNTIYF; D: -; V: TRBV9; size: -; J: TRBJ1-3
DNA: TGTGCCAGCAGGGAGCAGGGGAGGGCATTCTATGGCTACACCTTC; CDR3: CASREQGRAFYGYTF; D: -; V: TRBV28; size: -; J: TRBJ1-2
DNA: TGTGCCAGCAGCCAAGTCCAGGGCTACACTGAAGCTTTCTTT; CDR3: CASSQVQGYTEAFF; D: -; V: TRBV3-1/TRBV3-2; size: -; J: TRBJ1-1
DNA: TGTGCCAGCAGCTTAGAGGCAGACGGGGTGGGTAGCGAGTACAATGAGCAGTTCTTC; CDR3: CASSLEADGVGSEYNEQFF; D: -; V: TRBV7-2; size: -; J: TRBJ2-1
DNA: TGTGCCTGGAGTTCCGGACCGGGACTTTACTTCAATGAGCAGTTCTTC; CDR3: CAWSSGPGLYFNEQFF; D: -; V: TRBV30; size: -; J: TRBJ2-1
DNA: TGTGCCAGCAGCTTCGGGACAGGGGATTCACCCCTCCACTTT; CDR3: CASSFGTGDSPLHF; D: TRBD1; V: TRBV7-9; size: few; J: TRBJ1-6
DNA: TGTGCCAGCTCACCACTAGCGGGGGGCCAGAGCTCCTACGAGCAGTACTTC; CDR3: CASSPLAGGQSSYEQYF; D: TRBD2; V: TRBV18; size: -; J: TRBJ2-7
DNA: TGTGCCACCAGCAGAGAGGCCCTGGGGACTAGCGGGGTAGATACGCAGTATTTT; CDR3: CATSREALGTSGVDTQYF; D: TRBD2; V: TRBV15; size: -; J: TRBJ2-3
DNA: TGCGCCAGCAGCTTGACGACAGGGACTAATGAAAAACTGTTTTTT; CDR3: CASSLTTGTNEKLFF; D: TRBD1; V: TRBV5-1; size: -; J: TRBJ1-4
DNA: TGTGCCAGCAGTGGGGACAGCTCCTACGAGCAGTACTTC; CDR3: CASSGDSSYEQYF; D: TRBD1; V: TRBV25-1; size: -; J: TRBJ2-7
DNA: TGTGCCAGCAGTTACTACAGGGGGACAGGAAACACCATATATTTT; CDR3: CASSYYRGTGNTIYF; D: TRBD1; V: TRBV6-5; size: -; J: TRBJ1-3
DNA: TGCGCCAGCAGCCAGGAATGGACAGCGCCGAACACCGGGGAGCTGTTTTTT; CDR3: CASSQEWTAPNTGELFF; D: -; V: TRBV4-1; size: -; J: TRBJ2-2
DNA: TGTGCCAGCAGCACTGCGGGGGTGGGCAAAAACATTCAGTACTTC; CDR3: CASSTAGVGKNIQYF; D: TRBD2; V: TRBV7-9; size: -; J: TRBJ2-4
DNA: TGTGCCAGCAGCCAACAGGTGAACTCTGGAAACACCATATATTTT; CDR3: CASSQQVNSGNTIYF; D: -; V: TRBV13; size: once; J: TRBJ1-3
DNA: TGTGCCAGCAGCATTCGGACAGGGCTAATTGGCTACACCTTC; CDR3: CASSIRTGLIGYTF; D: TRBD1; V: TRBV11-2; size: -; J: TRBJ1-2
DNA: TGTGCCAGCACCCGAGCCGAGGCGGGAACCGGGGAGCTGTTTTTT; CDR3: CASTRAEAGTGELFF; D: -; V: TRBV5-4; size: -; J: TRBJ2-2
DNA: TGCGCCAGCAGCTTTGGCCGCGGACAGGGGATAAGCTCCTATAATTCACCCCTCCACTTT; CDR3: CASSFGRGQGISSYNSPLHF; D: TRBD1; V: TRBV5-1; size: -; J: TRBJ1-6
DNA: TGTGCCAGCAGCCTAGACCCGGGACAGGGTTCGAGCGAGCAGTACTTC; CDR3: CASSLDPGQGSSEQYF; D: TRBD1; V: TRBV7-9; size: -; J: TRBJ2-7
DNA: TGTGCCAGCAGCACCCCGGGACAGGGGAACTATGGCTACACCTTC; CDR3: CASSTPGQGNYGYTF; D: TRBD1; V: TRBV5-4; size: -; J: TRBJ1-2
DNA: TGCGCCAGCAGCTTGGCCCGGACCGGGGAGCTGTTTTTT; CDR3: CASSLARTGELFF; D: -; V: TRBV5-1; size: -; J: TRBJ2-2
DNA: TGTGCCAGCAGTTTAACAGGGGGTAACTATGGCTACACCTTC; CDR3: CASSLTGGNYGYTF; D: TRBD1; V: TRBV27; size: -; J: TRBJ1-2
DNA: TGTGCCAGCAGTTACAGGGAGACTCTTTGTGCCAACGTCCTGACTTTC; CDR3: CASSYRETLCANVLTF; D: -; V: TRBV6-7; size: -; J: TRBJ2-6
DNA: TGTGCCAGCAGCCTGGGGGGTACCGGGGCCTATGAGCAGTTCTTC; CDR3: CASSLGGTGAYEQFF; D: -; V: TRBV7-2; size: -; J: TRBJ2-1
DNA: TGTGCCAGCAGCCCCCGCGATCTAGCGGGGTCCCAAGAGACCCAGTACTTC; CDR3: CASSPRDLAGSQETQYF; D: TRBD2; V: TRBV3-1/TRBV3-2; size: -; J: TRBJ2-5